This T cell receptor beta chain was captured by sequencing in a study of OX40 agonist ivuxolimab in advanced cancers. Study-wide context: The group had a mean age of 60 years, ranged from 23 to 79, and was around 86% male.

Patients with a history of autoimmune disease or on systemic immunosuppression were excluded. Note on this clone: Its specificity is unknown.

Produced via immunoSEQ multiplex PCR; TCRdb's table is partial and in-frame only. The profile shows about 64,000 clones, about 89% of them singletons. General study findings and limits: Averaging showed that CD8+ T cells had more expanded clones than CD4+ did.

The receptor's source is an adult with an advanced solid tumor such as melanoma, head and neck, liver or kidney cancer. This material consisted of CD4+ or CD8+ T cells sorted from blood, taken in a trial of the OX40 agonist ivuxolimab.

The CDR3, as DNA: TGCAGCGCCGGGGGGCTAGCGGGAGCTGGTGAGCAGTTCTTC. It yields the protein CSAGGLAGAGEQFF. The J gene is TRBJ2-1, the V gene TRBV29-1, with 10 positions matching TRBD2. V trimming: 7 bases; J trimming: 9 bases; junction bases outside the gene matches: 12. The CDR3 runs to 14 residues. The germline V gene encodes CDR1 SQVTM and CDR2 ANQGSEA.